This TCR beta chain was recorded in a study of beta chain features in type 1 diabetes. Whole-study results and caveats: Possibly, sequencing cDNA over-represented cells that had high TCR expression levels. Still unanswered here is whether HLA type influences TCRB rearrangement. TCRB CDR3 length was moderately but significantly reduced in all four CD4+ subsets of Type 1 diabetes patients.

The trim removed 4 bases at V and 4 bases at J, leaving 12 bases unmatched. Germline CDR1 SGHRS, CDR2 YFSETQ. The CDR3 is made up of 16 amino acids. Expressed TCRB transcripts were sequenced, since all the RNA that had been isolated was reverse transcribed. The table came from immunoSEQ multiplex PCR; TCRdb's copy has only in-frame clones and leaves some out. The table records approximately 38,000 clones, 64% of them present only once. Only a few counts were recorded for this clone. The antigen remains unidentified. Sample: Tregs from blood. This TCR came from a woman aged 25 to 45 in good health. The genes are TRBV5-1 and TRBJ2-7; 9 positions agree with TRBD2. CDR3 DNA sequence: TGCGCCAGCAGCCCGGAGGGTAGCGGGAGTTCTTACGAGCAGTACTTC. Its translation is CASSPEGSGSSYEQYF.